This record looks at one TCR beta chain sequence and its context. Germline-derived CDR1 and CDR2 are ENHRY and SYGVKD. V dropped 6 bases and J dropped 5; count of bases not matched to a gene: 4. The length of the CDR3 is 13 residues. These data are taken from a study of shared clonotypes between healthy human individuals. Measured with immunoSEQ multiplex PCR; TCRdb has only the in-frame clones, and not every one. This table has fewer than 550,000 clones, around 79% appearing once. This TCR was recovered from a woman aged 40 to 50 in good health. Some clones in this sample may be carry-over from other donors' samples. The chain uses TRBV10-3 and TRBJ2-5, with TRBD1 identical over 9 bases. The sample consisted of PBMCs. Here the CDR3 DNA reads TGTGCCATCAGGACAGGGGGTGAGGAGACCCAGTACTTC. This encodes CAIRTGGEETQYF.